This paragraph covers one T cell receptor beta chain sequence. The antigen remains undetermined. Clones were read by immunoSEQ multiplex PCR, and TCRdb kept only the in-frame ones, dropping some. Here the sample spans some 130,000 clones, 70% to 90% being singletons. The entry originates in a study of T cell responses to AZD1222 COVID-19 vaccine. CDR1 and CDR2 (germline): MGHRA, YSYEKL. The V and J ends lost 4 bases and 3 bases, in that order; junction bases with no gene match: 10. This CDR3 region has 16 residues. Study-level results: Seropositive status at baseline applied to only 6 or 7 AZD1222 recipients.

Sample: peripheral blood, taken on day 0 of AZD1222 vaccination. This sequence was found in an adult in good health. V and J are TRBV4-1 and TRBJ2-3, with 7 positions matching TRBD1. The CDR3 DNA reads TGCGCCAGCAGCCCAGGCAATGACAGGGTGACAGATACGCAGTATTTT. Protein: CASSPGNDRVTDTQYF.